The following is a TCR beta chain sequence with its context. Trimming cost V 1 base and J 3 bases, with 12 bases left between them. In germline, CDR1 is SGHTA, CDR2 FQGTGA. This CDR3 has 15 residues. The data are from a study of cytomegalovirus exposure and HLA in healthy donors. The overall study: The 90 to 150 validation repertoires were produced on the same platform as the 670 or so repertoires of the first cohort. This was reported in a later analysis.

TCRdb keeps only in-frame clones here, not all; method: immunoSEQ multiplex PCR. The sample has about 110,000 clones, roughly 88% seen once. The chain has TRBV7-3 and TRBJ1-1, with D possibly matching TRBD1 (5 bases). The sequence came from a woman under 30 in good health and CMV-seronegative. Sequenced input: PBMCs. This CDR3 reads CASSLRGPGDTEAFF. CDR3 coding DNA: TGTGCCAGCAGCTTAAGGGGACCGGGAGACACTGAAGCTTTCTTT.